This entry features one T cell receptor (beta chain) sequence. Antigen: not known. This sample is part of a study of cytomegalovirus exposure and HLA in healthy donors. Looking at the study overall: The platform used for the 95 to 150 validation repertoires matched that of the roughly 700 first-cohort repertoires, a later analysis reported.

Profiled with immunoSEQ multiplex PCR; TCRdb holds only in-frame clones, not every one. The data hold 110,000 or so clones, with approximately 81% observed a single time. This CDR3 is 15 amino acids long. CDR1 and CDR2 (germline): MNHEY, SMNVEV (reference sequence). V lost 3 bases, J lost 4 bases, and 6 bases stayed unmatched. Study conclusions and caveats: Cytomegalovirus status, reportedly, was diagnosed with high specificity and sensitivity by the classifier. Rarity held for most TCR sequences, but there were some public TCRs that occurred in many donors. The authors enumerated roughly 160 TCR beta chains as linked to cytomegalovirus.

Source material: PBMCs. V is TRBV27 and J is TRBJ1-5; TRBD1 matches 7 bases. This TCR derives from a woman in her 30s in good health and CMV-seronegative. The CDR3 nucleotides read TGTGCCAGCAGTTTCCGGGACAGACCGAATCAGCCCCAGCATTTT. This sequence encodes CASSFRDRPNQPQHF.